This TCR beta chain derives from a study of cytomegalovirus exposure and HLA in healthy donors. The CDR3 has 15 amino acids. Per the germline V gene, CDR1 is SGHRS and CDR2 is YFSETQ. Trimming pared 0 bases from V and 4 bases from J, leaving 13 bases between. The PCR made use of 60 Vbeta and 13 Jbeta primers. Generated by immunoSEQ multiplex PCR, the TCRdb table keeps only in-frame clones and is missing some. The table lists about 160,000 clones, approximately 79% of them singletons, with around 6.8% in the top ten. Overall study findings and caveats: As a later analysis showed, a missense DCLRE1C variant was linked to trimming of TCR beta V- and J-genes. In an earlier analysis, most TCR beta V segments were productive about 87% or about 30% of the time.

Note on this clone: The antigen remains unidentified.

Sequenced material: PBMCs. The rearrangement uses TRBV5-1 and TRBJ1-1; TRBD1 might be the D (5 bases). This receptor was identified in a man aged 40-49 years in good health and CMV-seropositive. CDR3 region: CASSLVVDGGTEAFF. Written as DNA, the CDR3 is TGCGCCAGCAGCTTGGTGGTGGACGGGGGCACTGAAGCTTTCTTT.